This is a list of T cell receptor beta chains from one sample in a study of blood T cell repertoires in COVID-19. Method: immunoSEQ multiplex PCR; TCRdb's copy keeps in-frame clones and lacks some. The profile shows just under 350,000 clones, roughly 90% of them singletons. The sample taken for sequencing was peripheral blood. The receptors stem from a woman aged 70-85 years with COVID-19, enrolled during active disease. Each CDR3 is given with its conserved first and last residue. A D gene is named only where the DNA matches it firmly. Part of the rows lack a size; the others show once, few, many or a class for expanded clones.

>TRBJ2-5|TRBD1|.|TRBV10-3
CAISSRGQGETQYF
TGTGCCATCAGTTCGAGGGGGCAAGGGGAGACCCAGTACTTC
>TRBJ1-6|.|once|TRBV20-1
CSASTSYNSPLHF
TGCAGTGCTAGTACCAGCTATAATTCACCCCTCCACTTT
>TRBJ2-2|.|.|TRBV6-5
CASSYSRGFVGELFF
TGTGCCAGCAGTTACTCGAGAGGGTTCGTGGGGGAGCTGTTTTTT
>TRBJ2-7|.|.|TRBV3-1/TRBV3-2
CASSQESGGLTYEQYF
TGTGCCAGCAGCCAAGAGAGCGGAGGGCTCACCTACGAGCAGTACTTC
>TRBJ2-3|TRBD2|.|TRBV6-5
CASRPTSTDTQYF
TGTGCCAGCAGACCGACTAGCACCGATACGCAGTATTTT
>TRBJ2-1|.|few|TRBV9
CASSVVQGDAEQFF
TGTGCCAGCAGCGTAGTACAGGGTGACGCTGAGCAGTTCTTC
>TRBJ1-5|.|.|TRBV7-8
CASTLGGRQPQHF
TGTGCCAGCACTCTAGGCGGGCGTCAGCCCCAGCATTTT
>TRBJ1-6|.|.|TRBV12-3/TRBV12-4
CASSLIDSPLHF
TGTGCCAGCAGTTTAATCGATTCACCCCTCCACTTT
>TRBJ2-2|.|.|TRBV13
CASSLGLQSAGELFF
TGTGCCAGCAGCTTAGGCTTGCAGTCCGCCGGGGAGCTGTTTTTT
>TRBJ1-1|.|.|TRBV5-1
CASSSFLNTEAFF
TGCGCCAGCAGCTCCTTCTTGAACACTGAAGCTTTCTTT
>TRBJ1-1|TRBD1|.|TRBV5-6
CASSLTGVDTEAFF
TGTGCCAGCAGCTTGACAGGGGTTGACACTGAAGCTTTCTTT
>TRBJ1-2|.|few|TRBV10-1
CASSESVAGGYTF
TGCGCCAGCAGTGAGTCGGTGGCGGGGGGCTACACCTTC
>TRBJ2-2|TRBD1|.|TRBV24-1
CATRGQGDGELFF
TGTGCCACCCGAGGACAGGGGGACGGGGAGCTGTTTTTT
>TRBJ2-3|.|.|TRBV7-2
CASSLRGKLDTQYF
TGTGCCAGCAGCTTGAGGGGGAAGTTGGATACGCAGTATTTT
>TRBJ2-7|.|.|TRBV5-4
CASSWSQGNEQYF
TGTGCCAGCAGCTGGTCCCAGGGCAACGAGCAGTACTTC
>TRBJ1-5|.|.|TRBV10-3
CAISDGGASNQPQHF
TGTGCCATCAGTGACGGGGGAGCAAGCAATCAGCCCCAGCATTTT
>TRBJ1-5|.|.|TRBV21-1
CASSKVAASNQPQHF
TGTGCCAGCAGCAAAGTGGCGGCTAGCAATCAGCCCCAGCATTTT
>TRBJ2-2|.|.|TRBV30
CAWSTGHNTGELFF
TGTGCCTGGAGTACTGGACACAACACCGGGGAGCTGTTTTTT
>TRBJ1-2|.|.|TRBV7-9
CASAVVGGRDYGYTF
TGTGCCAGCGCCGTGGTCGGGGGGCGGGACTATGGCTACACCTTC
>TRBJ1-4|TRBD1|.|TRBV27
CASSSSGGRVEKLFF
TGTGCCAGCAGTTCATCAGGGGGCCGGGTCGAAAAACTGTTTTTT
>TRBJ1-2|TRBD1|.|TRBV27
CASSPRTGGHYGYTF
TGTGCCAGCAGCCCCCGAACAGGGGGCCACTATGGCTACACCTTC
>TRBJ1-3|.|.|TRBV7-2
CASSLRGSGNTIYF
TGTGCCAGCAGCTTACGGGGCTCTGGAAACACCATATATTTT
>TRBJ2-7|TRBD1|.|TRBV9
CASSVGDSSFEQYF
TGTGCCAGCAGCGTTGGGGACAGTTCGTTCGAGCAGTACTTC
>TRBJ1-2|TRBD1|.|TRBV7-2
CASSLTTGGWGAGYTF
TGTGCCAGCAGCTTAACCACAGGGGGGTGGGGCGCTGGCTACACCTTC
>TRBJ2-4|.|.|TRBV28
CASSLSGVENIQYF
TGTGCCAGCAGTTTATCCGGGGTTGAAAACATTCAGTACTTC
>TRBJ1-3|.|.|TRBV6-5
CASTLGNTIYF
TGTGCCAGCACCTTAGGAAACACCATATATTTT
>TRBJ1-5|TRBD1|.|TRBV6-2/TRBV6-3
CASSGTGGNQPQHF
TGTGCCAGCAGTGGGACAGGGGGTAATCAGCCCCAGCATTTT
>TRBJ2-2|.|.|TRBV9
CASSGDTGELFF
TGTGCCAGCAGCGGCGACACCGGGGAGCTGTTTTTT
>TRBJ1-6|TRBD1|.|TRBV7-9
CASSDLTGGRSPLHF
TGTGCCAGCAGCGACTTGACAGGGGGCAGGTCACCCCTCCACTTT
>TRBJ1-1|.|.|TRBV6-5
CASSSPGATEAFF
TGTGCCAGCAGTTCCCCAGGGGCCACTGAAGCTTTCTTT
>TRBJ2-6|.|.|TRBV6-5
CASEIGSGANVLTF
TGTGCCAGCGAAATCGGCTCTGGGGCCAACGTCCTGACTTTC
>TRBJ2-2|.|.|TRBV18
CASSPESSPGTGELFF
TGTGCCAGCTCCCCTGAGAGTAGTCCGGGAACCGGGGAGCTGTTTTTT
>TRBJ2-7|TRBD1|.|TRBV4-3
CASSQEGTGFDEQYF
TGCGCCAGCAGCCAAGAGGGGACAGGGTTCGACGAGCAGTACTTC
>TRBJ1-2|.|.|TRBV27
CASSPGTQYGYTF
TGTGCCAGCTCGCCCGGGACACAGTATGGCTACACCTTC
>TRBJ2-5|TRBD2|.|TRBV12-5
CASGFDHFGGARYQETQYF
TGTGCTAGTGGTTTTGACCACTTCGGGGGGGCGCGGTACCAAGAGACCCAGTACTTC
>TRBJ1-1|.|once|TRBV6-6
CASSFIQGTEAFF
TGTGCCAGCAGTTTCATACAGGGAACTGAAGCTTTCTTT
>TRBJ2-1|TRBD2|.|TRBV27
CASSTTPLGLAGASNEQFF
TGTGCCAGCAGCACCACTCCCCTCGGACTAGCGGGGGCCTCCAATGAGCAGTTCTTC
>TRBJ1-1|TRBD1|.|TRBV5-8
CASSSRQGPEGEAFF
TGTGCCAGCAGCTCGCGACAGGGTCCCGAGGGTGAAGCTTTCTTT
>TRBJ1-6|TRBD1|once|TRBV9
CASSADRGNFSPLHF
TGTGCCAGCAGTGCGGACAGGGGGAATTTTTCACCCCTCCACTTT
>TRBJ2-1|.|few|TRBV6-2/TRBV6-3
CASSYPYNEQFF
TGTGCCAGCAGTTACCCTTACAATGAGCAGTTCTTC
>TRBJ2-3|TRBD2|.|TRBV5-1
CASSRPLAGAFLVSADTQYF
TGCGCCAGCAGCCGGCCTCTAGCGGGGGCCTTCTTAGTCTCGGCAGATACGCAGTATTTT
>TRBJ2-3|TRBD2|.|TRBV7-2
CASSSSGGFDTQYF
TGTGCCAGCAGCTCTAGCGGGGGGTTCGATACGCAGTATTTT
>TRBJ2-1|TRBD2|.|TRBV10-3
CAISDLGTIGSEQFF
TGTGCCATCAGCGATCTAGGGACTATAGGGAGTGAGCAGTTCTTC
>TRBJ2-1|.|.|TRBV7-2
CASSSHGGKGSYNEQFF
TGTGCCAGCAGCTCGCACGGGGGAAAGGGGTCCTACAATGAGCAGTTCTTC
>TRBJ1-2|TRBD1|.|TRBV5-6
CASSLGTGAGYTF
TGTGCCAGCAGCTTGGGAACAGGGGCCGGCTACACCTTC
>TRBJ2-1|TRBD1|.|TRBV29-1
CSAHRGTYNEQFF
TGCAGCGCTCACAGGGGAACCTACAATGAGCAGTTCTTC
>TRBJ1-2|TRBD1|.|TRBV7-9
CASSLEVGDRDYPYGYTF
TGTGCCAGCAGCTTAGAGGTTGGGGACAGGGATTATCCCTATGGCTACACCTTC
>TRBJ1-6|.|.|TRBV30
CAWSPGTPLHF
TGTGCCTGGAGTCCAGGGACACCCCTCCACTTT
>TRBJ1-6|TRBD1|.|TRBV7-2
CASSWDRANSPLHF
TGTGCCAGCAGCTGGGACAGGGCTAATTCACCCCTCCACTTT
>TRBJ1-1|.|once|TRBV18
CASRGMGGDTEAFF
TGTGCCAGCCGTGGTATGGGGGGGGACACTGAAGCTTTCTTT
>TRBJ2-7|TRBD2|.|TRBV7-2
CASSSPGLGRNEQYF
TGTGCCAGCAGCTCACCGGGACTAGGTCGCAACGAGCAGTACTTC
>TRBJ2-7|TRBD1|.|TRBV5-4
CASSQMDRGDFYEQYF
TGTGCCAGCAGTCAAATGGACAGGGGTGATTTTTACGAGCAGTACTTC
>TRBJ1-2|.|.|TRBV6-6
CASTLGRGGGYTF
TGTGCCAGCACCCTCGGGAGAGGTGGTGGCTACACCTTC
>TRBJ1-6|.|.|TRBV6-5
CASSYSGGRGNSPLHF
TGTGCCAGCAGTTACTCCGGTGGCAGGGGAAATTCACCCCTCCACTTT
>TRBJ2-5|TRBD1|.|TRBV2
CASSEAGRGQETQYF
TGTGCCAGCAGTGAAGCGGGCAGGGGGCAAGAGACCCAGTACTTC
>TRBJ1-2|.|.|TRBV28
CASSLPGDGYTF
TGTGCCAGCAGCCTGCCAGGTGATGGCTACACCTTC
>TRBJ1-6|TRBD1|.|TRBV5-1
CASSFGTGDSPLHF
TGCGCCAGCAGCTTTGGGACAGGGGATTCACCCCTCCACTTT
>TRBJ1-2|TRBD1|once|TRBV5-4
CASSFTGTGGYGYTF
TGTGCCAGCAGCTTCACCGGGACAGGGGGCTATGGCTACACCTTC
>TRBJ1-4|TRBD1|.|TRBV7-9
CASSGTDRVNEKLFF
TGTGCCAGCAGCGGGACGGACAGGGTCAATGAAAAACTGTTTTTT